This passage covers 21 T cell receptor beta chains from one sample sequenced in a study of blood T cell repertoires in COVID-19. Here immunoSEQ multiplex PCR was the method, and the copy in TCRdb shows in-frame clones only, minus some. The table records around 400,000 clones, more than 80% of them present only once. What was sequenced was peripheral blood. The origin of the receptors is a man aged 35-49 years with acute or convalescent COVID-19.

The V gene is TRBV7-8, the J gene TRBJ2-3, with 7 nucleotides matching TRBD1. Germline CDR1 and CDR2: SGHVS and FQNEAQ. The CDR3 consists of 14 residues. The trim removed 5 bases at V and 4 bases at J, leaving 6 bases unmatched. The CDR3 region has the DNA TGTGCCAGCAGCCGGGACAGATTACCAGATACGCAGTATTTT. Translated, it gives CASSRDRLPDTQYF.

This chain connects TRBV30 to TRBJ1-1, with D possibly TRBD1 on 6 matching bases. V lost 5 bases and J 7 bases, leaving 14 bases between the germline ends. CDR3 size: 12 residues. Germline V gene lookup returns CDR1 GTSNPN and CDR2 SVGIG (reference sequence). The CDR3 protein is CAWLFGTREAFF. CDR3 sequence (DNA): TGTGCCTGGTTGTTCGGGACACGTGAAGCTTTCTTT.

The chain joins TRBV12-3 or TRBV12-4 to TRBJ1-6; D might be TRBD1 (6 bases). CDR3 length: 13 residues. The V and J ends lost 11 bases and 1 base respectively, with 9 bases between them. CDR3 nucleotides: TGTGCCTGTCAGGGGTCCTATAATTCACCCCTCCACTTT. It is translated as CACQGSYNSPLHF.

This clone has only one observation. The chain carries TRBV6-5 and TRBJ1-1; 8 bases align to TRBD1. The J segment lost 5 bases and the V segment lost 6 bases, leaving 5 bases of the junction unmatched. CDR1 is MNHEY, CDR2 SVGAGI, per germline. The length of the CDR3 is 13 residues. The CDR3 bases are TGTGCCAGCAGGTCAGGGGGCTTGACTGAAGCTTTCTTT. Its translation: CASRSGGLTEAFF.

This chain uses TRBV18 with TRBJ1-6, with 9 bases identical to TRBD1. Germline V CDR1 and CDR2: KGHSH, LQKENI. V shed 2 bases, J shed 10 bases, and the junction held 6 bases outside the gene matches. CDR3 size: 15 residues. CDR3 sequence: CASSPAGQGMSPLHF. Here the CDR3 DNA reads TGTGCCAGCTCACCAGCGGGACAGGGAATGTCACCCCTCCACTTT.

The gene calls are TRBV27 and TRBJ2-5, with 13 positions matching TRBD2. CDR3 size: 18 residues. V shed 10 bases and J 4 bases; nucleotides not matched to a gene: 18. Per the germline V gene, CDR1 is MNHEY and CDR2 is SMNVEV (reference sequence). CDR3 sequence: CATPGGTSGKRVGETQYF. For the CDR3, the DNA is TGTGCCACTCCCGGCGGGACTAGCGGGAAGAGGGTGGGAGAGACCCAGTACTTC.

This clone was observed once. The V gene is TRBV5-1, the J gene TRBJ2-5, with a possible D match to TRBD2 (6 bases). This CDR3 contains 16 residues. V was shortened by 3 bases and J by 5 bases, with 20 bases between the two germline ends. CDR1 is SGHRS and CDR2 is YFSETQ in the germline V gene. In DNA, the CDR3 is TGCGCCAGCAGCTCCGGGGGATCCTCCGAGGGGGAGACCCAGTACTTC. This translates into CASSSGGSSEGETQYF. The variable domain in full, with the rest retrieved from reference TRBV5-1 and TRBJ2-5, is KAGVTQTPRYLIKTRGQQVTLSCSPISGHRSVSWYQQTPGQGLQFLFEYFSETQRNKGNFPGRFSGRQFSNSRSEMNVSTLELGDSALYLCASSSGGSSEGETQYFGPGTRLLVL.

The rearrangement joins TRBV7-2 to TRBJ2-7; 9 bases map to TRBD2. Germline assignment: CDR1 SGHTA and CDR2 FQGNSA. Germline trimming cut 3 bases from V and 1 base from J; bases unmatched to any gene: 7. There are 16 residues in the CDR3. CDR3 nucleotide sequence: TGTGCCAGCAGCTTCGTGAGCGGGGGGACATCCTACGAGCAGTACTTC. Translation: CASSFVSGGTSYEQYF.

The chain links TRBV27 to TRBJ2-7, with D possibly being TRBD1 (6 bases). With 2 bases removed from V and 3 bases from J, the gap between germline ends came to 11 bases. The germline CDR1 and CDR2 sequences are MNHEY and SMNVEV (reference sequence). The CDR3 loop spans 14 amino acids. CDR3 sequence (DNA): TGTGCCAGCAGTTTAACCGGGACAATCTACGAGCAGTACTTC. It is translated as CASSLTGTIYEQYF.

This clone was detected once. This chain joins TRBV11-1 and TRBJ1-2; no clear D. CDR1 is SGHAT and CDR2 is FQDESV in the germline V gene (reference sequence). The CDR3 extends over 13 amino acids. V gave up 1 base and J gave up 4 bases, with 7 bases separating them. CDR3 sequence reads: CASSLEPVYGYTF. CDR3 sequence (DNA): TGTGCCAGCAGCTTAGAGCCGGTCTATGGCTACACCTTC.

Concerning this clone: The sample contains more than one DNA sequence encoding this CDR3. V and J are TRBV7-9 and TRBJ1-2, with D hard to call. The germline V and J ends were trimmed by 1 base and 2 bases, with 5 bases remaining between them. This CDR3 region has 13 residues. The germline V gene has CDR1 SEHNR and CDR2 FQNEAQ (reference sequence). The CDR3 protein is CASSLGQNYGYTF. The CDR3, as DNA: TGTGCCAGCAGCTTAGGCCAGAACTATGGCTACACCTTC.

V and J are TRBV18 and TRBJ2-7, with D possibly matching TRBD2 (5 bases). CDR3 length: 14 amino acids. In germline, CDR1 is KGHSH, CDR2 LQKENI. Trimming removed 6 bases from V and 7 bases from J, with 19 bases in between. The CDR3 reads CASSTGVEAVEQYF. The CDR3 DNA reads TGTGCCAGCTCGACCGGGGTTGAAGCGGTAGAGCAGTACTTC.

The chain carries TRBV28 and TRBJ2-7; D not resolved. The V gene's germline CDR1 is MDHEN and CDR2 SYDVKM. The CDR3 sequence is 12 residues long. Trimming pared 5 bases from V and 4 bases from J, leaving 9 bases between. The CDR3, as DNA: TGTGCCAGCAGTCCCCAATTTTACGAGCAGTACTTC. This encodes CASSPQFYEQYF.

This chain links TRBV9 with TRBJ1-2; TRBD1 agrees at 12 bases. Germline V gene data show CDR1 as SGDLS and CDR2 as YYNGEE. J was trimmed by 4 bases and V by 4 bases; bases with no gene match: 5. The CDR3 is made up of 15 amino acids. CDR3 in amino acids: CASSRGTGGFYGYTF. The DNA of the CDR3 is TGTGCCAGCAGCCGAGGGACAGGGGGCTTCTATGGCTACACCTTC.

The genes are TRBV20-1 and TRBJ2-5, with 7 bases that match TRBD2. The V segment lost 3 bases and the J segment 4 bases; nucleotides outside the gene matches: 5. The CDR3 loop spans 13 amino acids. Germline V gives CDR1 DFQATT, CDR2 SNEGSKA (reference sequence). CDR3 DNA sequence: TGCAGTGCTAGTCGGGGGAGGGGAGAGACCCAGTACTTC. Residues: CSASRGRGETQYF.

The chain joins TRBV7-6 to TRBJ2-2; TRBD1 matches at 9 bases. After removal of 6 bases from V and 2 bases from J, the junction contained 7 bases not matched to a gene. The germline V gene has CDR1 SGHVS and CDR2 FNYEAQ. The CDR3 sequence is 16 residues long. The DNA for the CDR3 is TGTGCCAGCAGTCGCACAGGGGGCGGAAACACCGGGGAGCTGTTTTTT. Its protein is CASSRTGGGNTGELFF.

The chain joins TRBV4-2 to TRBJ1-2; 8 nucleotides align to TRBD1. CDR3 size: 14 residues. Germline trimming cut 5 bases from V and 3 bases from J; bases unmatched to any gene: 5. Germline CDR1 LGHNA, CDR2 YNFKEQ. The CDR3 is CASSSLDRDYGYTF. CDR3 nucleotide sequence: TGTGCCAGCAGCTCACTGGACAGGGACTATGGCTACACCTTC.

The CDR3 DNA is TGCAGCGTTGATTTTGGACAGGGGAGAAATACGCAGTATTTT. It is translated as CSVDFGQGRNTQYF. The rearrangement links TRBV29-1 to TRBJ2-3; 9 bases fit TRBD1. Germline V lookup: CDR1 SQVTM, CDR2 ANQGSEA. V lost 3 bases to trimming and J lost 7 bases; unmatched junction nucleotides: 8. CDR3 length equals 14 residues.

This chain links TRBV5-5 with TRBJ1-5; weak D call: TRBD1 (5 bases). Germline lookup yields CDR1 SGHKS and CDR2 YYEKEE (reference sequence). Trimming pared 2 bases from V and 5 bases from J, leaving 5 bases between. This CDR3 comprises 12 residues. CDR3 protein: CASSFRDQPQHF. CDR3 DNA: TGTGCCAGCAGCTTCAGGGATCAGCCCCAGCATTTT.

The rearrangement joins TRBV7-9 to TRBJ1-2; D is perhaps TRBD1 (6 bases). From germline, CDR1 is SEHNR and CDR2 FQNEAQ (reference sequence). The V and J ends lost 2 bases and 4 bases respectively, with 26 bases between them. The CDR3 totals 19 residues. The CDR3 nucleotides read TGTGCCAGCAGCTTATGGGGACAACCGAGAGCGGGACGGACCTATGGCTACACCTTC. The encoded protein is CASSLWGQPRAGRTYGYTF.

The CDR3 here is CASSTTGAGEQFF. CDR3 sequence (DNA): TGTGCCAGCAGCACAACAGGGGCGGGCGAGCAGTTCTTC. The chain employs TRBV7-3 and TRBJ2-1, with TRBD1 matching over 7 bases. The length of the CDR3 is 13 residues. Looked up from germline, CDR1 is SGHTA and CDR2 is FQGTGA. With V trimmed by 5 bases and J by 10 bases, 8 bases remained unmatched. Together with reference TRBV7-3 and TRBJ2-1, the CDR3 gives the full variable domain: GAGVSQTPSNKVTEKGKYVELRCDPISGHTALYWYRQSLGQGPEFLIYFQGTGAADDSGLPNDRFFAVRPEGSVSTLKIQRTERGDSAVYLCASSTTGAGEQFFGPGTRLTVL.